This paragraph covers one TCR beta chain sequence. The target antigen is unknown. Generation of TCR beta libraries employed quantitative 5'-RACE incorporating molecular barcodes. TCRdb re-derived calls from the 5' RACE reads in MiXCR, one entry per CDR3 protein. The sample lists a few hundred thousand distinct CDR3 sequences, over 9.5% occurring once. These data come from a study of CD8 T cells in ankylosing spondylitis. Trimming cost V 3 bases and J 5 bases; bases outside gene matches: 11. Germline loops: CDR1 SGHVS, CDR2 FQNEAQ. The CDR3 spans 17 residues. Study findings and constraints: Significant enrichment of disease-linked clones was reported in matched ankylosing spondylitis synovial fluid. Blood from ankylosing spondylitis patients appeared to carry a characteristic roughly eight-variant TCR beta motif. Reactive arthritis synovial fluid and blood were previously reported to contain some motif variants. Those disease-linked clones were CD8+; they were also relatively rare in peripheral blood.

This chain uses TRBV7-8 with TRBJ2-3, with 10 bases aligning to TRBD2. Input material: blood, either unsorted or a sorted T cell fraction (not recorded which). The TCR originated in a male donor with ankylosing spondylitis. CDR3 in DNA: TGTGCCAGCAGCTTCAGCCCTAGCGGGAGTAATTTAGATACGCAGTATTTT. As protein: CASSFSPSGSNLDTQYF.